What follows are 27 T cell receptor beta chains derived from one specimen sequenced in a study of beta chain features in type 1 diabetes. What was sequenced were expressed TCRB transcripts, since all of the isolated RNA had been reverse transcribed. The protocol was immunoSEQ multiplex PCR, while the TCRdb copy is restricted to in-frame clones and leaves out a portion. The sample has 240,000 or so clones, about 71% seen once. Sequencing input: naive CD4+ T cells from blood. These receptors were taken from a man aged 25-40 years in good health.

This clone was counted between two and nine times. The chain couples TRBV7-9 to TRBJ1-1; no definite D call. Trimming left V 2 bases short and J 3 bases short, with 4 bases between. The CDR3 is 12 amino acids. Germline CDR1 SEHNR, CDR2 FQNEAQ (reference sequence). The DNA for the CDR3 is TGTGCCAGCAGCTTAAGTGACACTGAAGCTTTCTTT. It specifies CASSLSDTEAFF.

The genes are TRBV30 and TRBJ2-1; 7 bases fit TRBD2. Germline CDR1 and CDR2: GTSNPN and SVGIG (reference sequence). The CDR3 runs to 15 residues. After removal of 2 bases from V and 3 bases from J, the junction contained 7 bases not matched to a gene. CDR3: CAWSRASGFYNEQFF. CDR3 sequence (DNA): TGTGCCTGGAGTAGAGCTAGCGGATTCTACAATGAGCAGTTCTTC.

Only a few counts were recorded for this clone. The chain joins TRBV9 to TRBJ2-2; 8 nucleotides agree with TRBD2. The CDR3 runs to 16 residues. After removal of 2 bases from V and 0 bases from J, the junction contained 3 bases not matched to a gene. Per germline, CDR1 SGDLS and CDR2 YYNGEE. The CDR3 DNA reads TGTGCCAGCAGCGTCGGCGGGAGGCCGAACACCGGGGAGCTGTTTTTT. It specifies CASSVGGRPNTGELFF. Supplemented by reference TRBV9 and TRBJ2-2, the full variable domain reads DSGVTQTPKHLITATGQRVTLRCSPRSGDLSVYWYQQSLDQGLQFLIQYYNGEERAKGNILERFSAQQFPDLHSELNLSSLELGDSALYFCASSVGGRPNTGELFFGEGSRLTVL.

The chain uses TRBV7-9 and TRBJ2-2, with D hard to call. The ends were cut back, 5 bases at V and 5 bases at J, with 12 bases in the middle. The CDR3 length is 14 residues. Germline V CDR1 and CDR2: SEHNR, FQNEAQ (reference sequence). The DNA of the CDR3 is TGTGCCAGCAGCCCCCCTGGATGGACCGGGGAGCTGTTTTTT. It yields the protein CASSPPGWTGELFF.

Concerning this clone itself: The conserved phenylalanine or tryptophan normally closing the CDR3 is absent here, so this likely arose from a read error. Because the CDR3's place on the DNA is in doubt, the DNA is left out and the CDR3 is given as listed by TCRdb. V gene TRBV20-1 combines with J gene TRBJ2-3; TRBD2 is taken as the D call from the table, unchecked against the DNA. Germline values: CDR1 DFQATT, CDR2 SNEGSKA (reference sequence). The CDR3 comprises 11 residues, both ends counted. CDR3 sequence: CSARPPSLAGL.

The chain recombines TRBV30 with TRBJ2-1; TRBD2 is a possible D gene (6 bases). In germline, CDR1 is GTSNPN, CDR2 SVGIG (reference sequence). V was clipped by 5 bases and J by 4 bases, with 18 bases between them. The CDR3 spans 15 residues. The CDR3 is CAWDLAGRLYNEQFF. CDR3 sequence (DNA): TGTGCCTGGGATCTGGCAGGGAGGTTGTACAATGAGCAGTTCTTC. Based on the CDR3 plus reference TRBV30 and TRBJ2-1, the full variable domain is SQTIHQWPATLVQPVGSPLSLECTVEGTSNPNLYWYRQAAGRGLQLLFYSVGIGQISSEVPQNLSASRPQDRQFILSSKKLLLSDSGFYLCAWDLAGRLYNEQFFGPGTRLTVL.

This clone was picked up a small number of times. The V gene is TRBV2, the J gene TRBJ1-6; D gene ambiguous. The CDR3 is 16 residues long. Trimming left V 2 bases short and J 6 bases short, with 14 bases between. Germline CDR1 SNHLY, CDR2 FYNNEI. The DNA of the CDR3 is TGTGCCAGCAGTGAAAAATGGCGTCTGGGTAATTCACCCCTCCACTTT. The encoded protein is CASSEKWRLGNSPLHF.

This clone appeared a few times. V usage is TRBV7-9 and J usage is TRBJ2-7, with a weak D call TRBD2 (5 bases). This CDR3 comprises 12 residues. V was pared by 3 bases and J by 5 bases, with 8 bases between. Germline values: CDR1 SEHNR, CDR2 FQNEAQ (reference sequence). CDR3 nucleotides: TGTGCCAGCAGCTTGGTGCGGGACGAGCAGTACTTC. Translation: CASSLVRDEQYF.

The gene calls are TRBV14 and TRBJ1-2; D is uncertain. The V gene's germline CDR1 is SGHDN and CDR2 FVKESK. The CDR3 length is 12 residues. V dropped 4 bases and J dropped 8 bases, with 11 bases sitting between them. In DNA, the CDR3 is TGTGCCAGCAGCCCGGAGGGATGGGGCTACACCTTC. Translating it yields CASSPEGWGYTF. The whole variable domain, filled in from reference TRBV14 and TRBJ1-2, reads EAGVTQFPSHSVIEKGQTVTLRCDPISGHDNLYWYRRVMGKEIKFLLHFVKESKQDESGMPNNRFLAERTGGTYSTLKVQPAELEDSGVYFCASSPEGWGYTFGSGTRLTVV.

The chain carries TRBV6-6 and TRBJ2-7, with D perhaps TRBD2 (6 bases). CDR1 and CDR2 (germline): MNHNY, SVGAGI (reference sequence). Deletions cut 5 bases from V and 5 bases from J, with 19 bases between. The CDR3 loop spans 15 amino acids. CDR3 protein: CASSPLAGRNDEQYF. The CDR3 region has the DNA TGTGCCAGCAGTCCCCTGGCGGGAAGGAATGACGAGCAGTACTTC.

In regard to this clone: Other DNA sequences in this specimen translate into the identical CDR3. The chain employs TRBV10-3 and TRBJ2-3; the D gene is possibly TRBD2 (6 bases). This CDR3 is 14 amino acids long. V dropped 3 bases and J dropped 3 bases, with 10 bases sitting between them. Looked up from germline, CDR1 is ENHRY and CDR2 is SYGVKD. CDR3 loop: CAISEGLATDTQYF. In DNA form, the CDR3 reads TGTGCCATCAGTGAAGGTCTAGCGACAGATACGCAGTATTTT.

About this clone itself: The sample holds other DNA sequences that translate to the same CDR3. The chain couples TRBV29-1 to TRBJ1-2; D gene unclear. The CDR3 has 8 residues. The V and J ends lost 6 bases and 6 bases respectively, with 2 bases between them. The germline gives CDR1 SQVTM, CDR2 ANQGSEA. The CDR3 is CSVDGYTF. Written as DNA, the CDR3 is TGCAGCGTGGATGGCTACACCTTC. The full variable domain, its missing parts supplied by reference TRBV29-1 and TRBJ1-2, is SAVISQKPSRDICQRGTSLTIQCQVDSQVTMMFWYRQQPGQSLTLIATANQGSEATYESGFVIDKFPISRPNLTFSTLTVSNMSPEDSSIYLCSVDGYTFGSGTRLTVV.

The chain recombines TRBV7-9 with TRBJ1-5; perhaps TRBD1 as D (5 bases). V gave up 5 bases and J gave up 4 bases, with 12 bases separating them. CDR1 is SEHNR and CDR2 is FQNEAQ in the germline V gene (reference sequence). The CDR3 has 14 residues. This CDR3 is CASSEGLRNQPQHF. The CDR3 nucleotides read TGTGCCAGCAGCGAGGGACTCCGTAATCAGCCCCAGCATTTT.

The chain combines TRBV30 with TRBJ2-3; no definite D call. Germline CDR1 GTSNPN, CDR2 SVGIG (reference sequence). Trimming removed 5 bases at V and 3 bases at J, with 15 bases between. The CDR3 spans 14 residues. The CDR3 spells CAWERVSRTDTQYF. As DNA, the CDR3 is TGTGCCTGGGAGCGCGTTAGCCGGACAGATACGCAGTATTTT.

This clone has only a few counts. The chain uses TRBV30 and TRBJ1-2, with D maybe TRBD1 (6 bases). Per germline, CDR1 GTSNPN and CDR2 SVGIG (reference sequence). This CDR3 has 14 amino acids. Trimming took off 3 bases at V and 4 bases at J, with 15 bases between the two ends. CDR3 loop: CAWSLRGSAYGYTF. The CDR3 DNA follows: TGTGCCTGGAGCCTCAGGGGATCGGCCTATGGCTACACCTTC.

The chain has TRBV9 and TRBJ2-5; TRBD1 matches at 12 bases. Losses at the gene ends were 4 bases for V and 4 bases for J; bases not matched to a gene: 8. The length of the CDR3 is 16 residues. Germline CDR1 and CDR2: SGDLS and YYNGEE. The CDR3 coding sequence is TGTGCCAGCAGCCGATCCGGGACAGGGGGCTCAGAGACCCAGTACTTC. This gives the protein CASSRSGTGGSETQYF.

This clone occurred a few times. V and J are TRBV7-9 and TRBJ2-3; no firm D call. The V end was cut by 3 bases, the J end by 4 bases, with 8 bases between. This CDR3 spans 13 amino acids. Germline V gives CDR1 SEHNR, CDR2 FQNEAQ (reference sequence). This CDR3 reads CASSFAWPDTQYF. CDR3 bases: TGTGCCAGCAGCTTTGCCTGGCCAGATACGCAGTATTTT.

This clone was detected only a few times. This chain's CDR3 is CATSRDIGSGINEQFF. In DNA form, the CDR3 reads TGTGCCACCAGCAGAGATATTGGTAGCGGGATTAATGAGCAGTTCTTC. The chain uses TRBV15 and TRBJ2-1; 8 bases line up with TRBD2. V shed 0 bases, J shed 7 bases, and the junction held 8 bases outside the gene matches. This CDR3 comprises 16 residues. The germline gives CDR1 LNHNV, CDR2 YYDKDF (reference sequence).

The CDR3 DNA reads as TGTGCCAGCAGTCCGATCGGGACAGCGCCCACCGGGGAGCTGTTTTTT. As protein: CASSPIGTAPTGELFF. This rearrangement joins TRBV27 to TRBJ2-2; the match to TRBD1 covers 7 bases. Losses at the gene ends were 5 bases for V and 4 bases for J; bases not matched to a gene: 10. Per germline, CDR1 MNHEY and CDR2 SMNVEV (reference sequence). The CDR3 length is 16 residues.

This clone was observed a handful of times. The chain links TRBV7-2 to TRBJ2-1; D is unclear. The CDR3 sequence is 13 residues long. V was cut by 1 base and J by 6 bases, with 7 bases left in between. CDR1 and CDR2 from the germline V gene are SGHTA and FQGNSA. The CDR3 here is CASSLVLVNEQFF. CDR3 nucleotides: TGTGCCAGCAGCTTAGTGTTGGTCAATGAGCAGTTCTTC. Combining the CDR3 with reference TRBV7-2 and TRBJ2-1 gives the whole variable domain GAGVSQSPSNKVTEKGKDVELRCDPISGHTALYWYRQSLGQGLEFLIYFQGNSAPDKSGLPSDRFSAERTGGSVSTLTIQRTQQEDSAVYLCASSLVLVNEQFFGPGTRLTVL.

This clone appeared a single time. This chain connects TRBV11-2 to TRBJ2-1; TRBD1 is a possible D gene (6 bases). This CDR3 contains 16 residues. Germline V gene lookup returns CDR1 SGHAT and CDR2 FQNNGV. Trimming cost V 7 bases and J 0 bases, with 16 bases left between them. This chain's CDR3 is CASNSPGRGSYNEQFF. DNA of the CDR3: TGTGCCAGCAATTCGCCGGGCAGGGGCTCCTACAATGAGCAGTTCTTC.

This chain connects TRBV2 to TRBJ2-5, with D perhaps assigned TRBD1 or TRBD2 (5 bases each). The CDR3 covers 14 residues. Germline lookup yields CDR1 SNHLY and CDR2 FYNNEI. Trimming left V 3 bases short and J 5 bases short, with 13 bases between. The CDR3 loop is CASSELRGSETQYF. DNA of the CDR3: TGTGCCAGCAGTGAGTTGAGGGGCTCGGAGACCCAGTACTTC.

This clone appeared a few times. The genes are TRBV5-6 and TRBJ1-5, with D hard to call. CDR3 length equals 15 residues. The germline gives CDR1 SGHDT, CDR2 YYEEEE. V lost 0 bases, J lost 3 bases, and 10 bases lay in between. CDR3 nucleotides: TGTGCCAGCAGCTTGGGGCAGCACCCCAATCAGCCCCAGCATTTT. Amino acid sequence: CASSLGQHPNQPQHF.

The rearrangement links TRBV5-1 to TRBJ2-5; no clear D gene. CDR3 length: 16 amino acids. V dropped 0 bases and J dropped 1 base, with 13 bases sitting between them. CDR1 is SGHRS and CDR2 is YFSETQ in the germline V gene. The CDR3: CASSLGTKMPQETQYF. The CDR3 coding sequence is TGCGCCAGCAGCTTGGGTACCAAGATGCCCCAAGAGACCCAGTACTTC. Full variable domain (remainder filled in from reference TRBV5-1 and TRBJ2-5): KAGVTQTPRYLIKTRGQQVTLSCSPISGHRSVSWYQQTPGQGLQFLFEYFSETQRNKGNFPGRFSGRQFSNSRSEMNVSTLELGDSALYLCASSLGTKMPQETQYFGPGTRLLVL.

Comments on this clone: Other DNA sequences in this specimen translate into the identical CDR3. The V call is TRBV29-1, the J call TRBJ2-1; TRBD2 agrees at 7 bases. With 4 bases clipped from V and 2 bases from J, the junction kept 2 bases outside the gene matches. CDR3 length equals 13 residues. The germline gives CDR1 SQVTM, CDR2 ANQGSEA. The CDR3 DNA is TGCAGCGTTGGAGGGAGGGCCTACAATGAGCAGTTCTTC. It encodes CSVGGRAYNEQFF.

The gene calls are TRBV20-1 and TRBJ1-2; D is uncertain. The CDR3 spans 11 residues. V gave up 1 base and J gave up 8 bases, with 8 bases separating them. From germline, CDR1 is DFQATT and CDR2 SNEGSKA (reference sequence). In DNA form, the CDR3 reads TGCAGTGCTAGAGCTTGGGCCGGCTACACCTTC. Amino acids: CSARAWAGYTF.

The rearrangement uses TRBV7-2 and TRBJ2-1, with 8 bases identical to TRBD2. Germline CDR1 SGHTA, CDR2 FQGNSA. J lost 7 bases, V lost 5 bases, and 7 bases had no gene match. This CDR3 comprises 14 residues. The CDR3 here is CASSPPGGRNEQFF. Here the CDR3 DNA reads TGTGCCAGCAGCCCGCCGGGAGGGCGGAATGAGCAGTTCTTC.